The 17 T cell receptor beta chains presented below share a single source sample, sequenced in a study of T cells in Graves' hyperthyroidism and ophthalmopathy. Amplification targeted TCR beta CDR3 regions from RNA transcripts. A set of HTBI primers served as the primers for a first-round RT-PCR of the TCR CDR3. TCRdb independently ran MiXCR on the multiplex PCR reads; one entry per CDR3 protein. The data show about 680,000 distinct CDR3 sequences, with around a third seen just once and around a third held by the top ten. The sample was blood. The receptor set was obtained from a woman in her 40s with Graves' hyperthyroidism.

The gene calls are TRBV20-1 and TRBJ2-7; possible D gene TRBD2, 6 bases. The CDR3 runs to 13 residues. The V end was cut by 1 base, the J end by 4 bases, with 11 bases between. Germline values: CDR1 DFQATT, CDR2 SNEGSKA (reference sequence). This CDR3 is CSARARERYEQYF. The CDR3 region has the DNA TGCAGTGCTAGAGCTCGGGAGCGGTACGAGCAGTACTTC.

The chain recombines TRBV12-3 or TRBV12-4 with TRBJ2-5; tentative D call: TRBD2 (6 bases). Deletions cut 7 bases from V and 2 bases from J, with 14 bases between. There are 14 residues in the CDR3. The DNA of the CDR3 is TGTGCCAGCACCGCGGGACCCCTGCAAGAGACCCAGTACTTC. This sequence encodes CASTAGPLQETQYF.

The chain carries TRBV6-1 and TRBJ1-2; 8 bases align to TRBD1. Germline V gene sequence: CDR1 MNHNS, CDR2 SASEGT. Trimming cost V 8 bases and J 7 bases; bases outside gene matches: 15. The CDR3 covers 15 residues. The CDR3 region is CASSPRTGRVGGYTF. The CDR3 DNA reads TGTGCCAGCTCACCACGGACAGGGAGGGTTGGTGGCTACACCTTC.

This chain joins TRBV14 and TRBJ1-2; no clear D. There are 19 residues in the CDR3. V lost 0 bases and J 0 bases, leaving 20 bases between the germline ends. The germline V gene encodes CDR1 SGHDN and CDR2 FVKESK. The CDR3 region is CASSQDPRISGWANYGYTF. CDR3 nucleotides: TGTGCCAGCAGCCAAGATCCCCGGATCAGTGGTTGGGCTAACTATGGCTACACCTTC.

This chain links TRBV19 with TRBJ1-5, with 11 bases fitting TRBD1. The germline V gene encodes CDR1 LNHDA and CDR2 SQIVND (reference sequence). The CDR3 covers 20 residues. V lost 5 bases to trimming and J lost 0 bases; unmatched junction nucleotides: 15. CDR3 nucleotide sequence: TGTGCCAGTAGTCACAATCGGGACAGGGGGACGACTTATAGCAATCAGCCCCAGCATTTT. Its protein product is CASSHNRDRGTTYSNQPQHF.

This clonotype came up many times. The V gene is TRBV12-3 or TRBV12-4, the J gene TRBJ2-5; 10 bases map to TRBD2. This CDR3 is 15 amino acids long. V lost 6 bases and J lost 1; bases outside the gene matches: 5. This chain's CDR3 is CASSIAGGSQETQYF. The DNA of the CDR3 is TGTGCCAGCAGCATAGCGGGAGGTTCCCAAGAGACCCAGTACTTC.

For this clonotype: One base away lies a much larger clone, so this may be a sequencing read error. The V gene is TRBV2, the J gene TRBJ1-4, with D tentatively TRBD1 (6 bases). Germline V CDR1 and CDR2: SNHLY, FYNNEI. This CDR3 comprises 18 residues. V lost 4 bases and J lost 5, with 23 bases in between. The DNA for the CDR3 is TGTGCCAGCAGTGCTACAACAGGGCCCATCCACTCCAATGAAAAACTGTTTTTT. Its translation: CASSATTGPIHSNEKLFF.

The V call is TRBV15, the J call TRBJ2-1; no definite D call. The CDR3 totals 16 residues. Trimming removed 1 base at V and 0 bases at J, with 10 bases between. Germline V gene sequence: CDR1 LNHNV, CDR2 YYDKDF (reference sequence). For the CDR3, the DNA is TGTGCCACCAGCAGAGTTGGCCGACGCTCCTACAATGAGCAGTTCTTC. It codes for CATSRVGRRSYNEQFF.

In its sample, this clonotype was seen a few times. In DNA form, the CDR3 reads TGTGCCAGCAGTTACAACCCCTCCACAGGAACTGAAGCTTTCTTT. Amino acid sequence: CASSYNPSTGTEAFF. The V gene is TRBV25-1, the J gene TRBJ1-1, with D possibly TRBD1 on 5 matching bases. CDR1 is MGHDK, CDR2 SYGVNS, per germline. The CDR3 length is 15 residues. Trimming stripped 5 bases from V and 5 bases from J, with 18 bases between.

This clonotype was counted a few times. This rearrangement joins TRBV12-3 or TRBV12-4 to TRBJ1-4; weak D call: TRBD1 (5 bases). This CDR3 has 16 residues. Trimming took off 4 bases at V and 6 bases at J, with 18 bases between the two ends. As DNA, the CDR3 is TGTGCCAGCAGTTCTGTGGGCGACAGAACCTATGAAAAACTGTTTTTT. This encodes CASSSVGDRTYEKLFF.

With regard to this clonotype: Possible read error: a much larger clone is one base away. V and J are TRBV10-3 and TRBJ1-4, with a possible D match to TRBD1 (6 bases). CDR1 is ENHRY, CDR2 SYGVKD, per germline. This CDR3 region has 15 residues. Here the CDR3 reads CATSESTGWDEKLFF. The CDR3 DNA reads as TGTGCCACCAGTGAGTCGACAGGATGGGATGAAAAACTGTTTTTT.

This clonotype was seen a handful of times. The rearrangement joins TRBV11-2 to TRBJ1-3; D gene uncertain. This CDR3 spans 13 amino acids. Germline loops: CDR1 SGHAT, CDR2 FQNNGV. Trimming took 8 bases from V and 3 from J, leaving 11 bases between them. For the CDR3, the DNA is TGTGCCAGCGCGTTTTGGGTTGGAAACACCATATATTTT. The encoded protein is CASAFWVGNTIYF.

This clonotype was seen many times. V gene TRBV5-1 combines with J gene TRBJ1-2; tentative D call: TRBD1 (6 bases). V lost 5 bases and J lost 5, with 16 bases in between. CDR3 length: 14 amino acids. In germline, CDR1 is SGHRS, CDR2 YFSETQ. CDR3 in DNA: TGCGCCAGCAGGGAACAGGGTGGAGTATATGGCTACACCTTC. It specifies CASREQGGVYGYTF.

The CDR3 loop is CASSSGGLAGGPREQYF. The CDR3 region has the DNA TGTGCCAGCAGCTCAGGGGGCCTAGCGGGAGGGCCTCGCGAGCAGTACTTC. The V and J genes are TRBV7-6 and TRBJ2-7; 12 bases are a match to TRBD2. The J segment lost 6 bases and the V segment lost 4 bases, leaving 13 bases of the junction unmatched. Looked up from germline, CDR1 is SGHVS and CDR2 is FNYEAQ. This CDR3 is built from 17 residues.

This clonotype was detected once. The CDR3 nucleotides are TGTGCCACCAGCAGAAGGACAGCGGGGAAAGAGACCCAGTACTTC. It translates to CATSRRTAGKETQYF. The V gene is TRBV15, the J gene TRBJ2-5; D might be TRBD2 (7 bases). Germline loops: CDR1 LNHNV, CDR2 YYDKDF (reference sequence). The CDR3 spans 15 residues. V gave up 2 bases and J gave up 3 bases, with 13 bases separating them.

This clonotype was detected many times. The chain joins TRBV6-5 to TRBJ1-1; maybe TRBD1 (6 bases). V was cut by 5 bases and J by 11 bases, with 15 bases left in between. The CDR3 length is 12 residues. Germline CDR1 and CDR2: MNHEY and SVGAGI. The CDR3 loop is CASSEIQGSAFF. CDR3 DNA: TGTGCCAGCAGTGAGATTCAGGGGTCGGCTTTCTTT.

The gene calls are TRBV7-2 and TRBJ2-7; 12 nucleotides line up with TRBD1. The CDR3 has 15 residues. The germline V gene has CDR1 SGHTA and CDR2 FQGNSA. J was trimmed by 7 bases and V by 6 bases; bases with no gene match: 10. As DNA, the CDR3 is TGTGCCAGCAGTCCGGCGGGACAGGGGGCTAGAGAGCAGTACTTC. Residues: CASSPAGQGAREQYF.